Given below is one T cell receptor (beta chain) in context. The data were obtained in a study of blood T cell repertoires in COVID-19. The V gene lost 3 bases and the J gene lost 3 bases, with 12 bases spanning the gap. The V gene's germline CDR1 is SEHNR and CDR2 FQNEAQ (reference sequence). This CDR3 comprises 15 residues. Sequencing was performed with immunoSEQ multiplex PCR; in TCRdb, only in-frame clones are kept and a portion is missing. In the table there are about 140,000 clones, under 85% of which are singletons. The sample was PBMCs or T cells enriched from blood (not recorded which). The J gene is TRBJ1-5, the V gene TRBV7-9, with a tentative D call TRBD1 (6 bases). The TCR sequence derives from a woman aged 18-29 years who had been exposed to COVID-19. For the CDR3, the DNA is TGTGCCAGCAGCTTGGGGGACACCCTCAATCAGCCCCAGCATTTT. Translated: CASSLGDTLNQPQHF.